This record looks at one T cell receptor (beta chain) sequence and its context. Its antigen is currently unknown. These data come from a study of cytomegalovirus exposure and HLA in healthy donors. Findings and limits, study-wide: Most TCR sequences showed up rarely, but some public TCRs showed up in many donors. When the data were analyzed later, several of the most significant clusters appeared to be linked to common viral pathogens. Researchers reported from a later analysis that most CMV-associated TCR beta chains appeared HLA-restricted.

Vbeta (60) and Jbeta (13) primers were used in the PCR. Sequencing was performed with immunoSEQ multiplex PCR; in TCRdb, only in-frame clones are kept and a portion is missing. Of 160,000 or so clones listed, roughly 80% are singletons. This clonotype was obtained from a woman in her forties or fifties in good health and CMV-seronegative. The sequencing sample was made of PBMCs.

The CDR3 nucleotides read TGTGCCAGCAGAGGAGTTCATGAGAATTCACCCCTCCACTTT. Amino acid sequence: CASRGVHENSPLHF. This chain connects TRBV6-5 to TRBJ1-6; D ambiguous. Germline V CDR1 and CDR2: MNHEY, SVGAGI. Between the trimmed V and J ends, which lost 6 bases and 7 bases, there was a span of 13 bases. CDR3 size: 14 residues.